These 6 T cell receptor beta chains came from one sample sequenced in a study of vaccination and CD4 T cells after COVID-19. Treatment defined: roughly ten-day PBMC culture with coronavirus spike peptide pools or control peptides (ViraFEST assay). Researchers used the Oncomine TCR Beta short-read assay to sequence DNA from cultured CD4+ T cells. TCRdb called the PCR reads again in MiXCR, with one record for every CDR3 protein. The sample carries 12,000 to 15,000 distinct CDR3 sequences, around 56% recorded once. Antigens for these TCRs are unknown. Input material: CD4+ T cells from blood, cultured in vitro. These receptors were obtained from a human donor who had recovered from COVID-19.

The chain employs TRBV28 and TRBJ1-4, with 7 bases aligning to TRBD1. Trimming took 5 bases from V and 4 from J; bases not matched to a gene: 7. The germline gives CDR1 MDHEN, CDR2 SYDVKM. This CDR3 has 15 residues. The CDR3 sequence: CASSPSGQVNEKLFF. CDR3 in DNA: TGTGCCAGCAGTCCGTCCGGACAGGTTAATGAAAAACTGTTTTTT.

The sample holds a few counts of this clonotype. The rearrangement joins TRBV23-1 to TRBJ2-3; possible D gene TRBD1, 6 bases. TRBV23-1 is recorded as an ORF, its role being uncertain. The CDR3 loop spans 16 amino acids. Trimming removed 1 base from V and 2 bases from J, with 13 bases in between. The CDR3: CASSQWGQENTDTQYF. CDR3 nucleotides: TGCGCCAGCAGTCAATGGGGGCAGGAGAACACAGATACGCAGTATTTT.

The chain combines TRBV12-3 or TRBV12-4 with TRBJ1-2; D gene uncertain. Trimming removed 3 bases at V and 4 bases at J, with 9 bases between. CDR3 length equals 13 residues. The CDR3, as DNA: TGTGCCAGCAGTTTCGACGGTAGCTATGGCTACACCTTC. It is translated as CASSFDGSYGYTF.

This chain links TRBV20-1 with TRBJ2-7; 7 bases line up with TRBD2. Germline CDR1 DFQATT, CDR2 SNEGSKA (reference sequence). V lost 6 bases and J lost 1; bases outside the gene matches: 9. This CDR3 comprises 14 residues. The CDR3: CSASRTSRSYEQYF. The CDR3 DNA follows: TGCAGTGCCTCCCGGACTAGTAGGTCCTACGAGCAGTACTTC.

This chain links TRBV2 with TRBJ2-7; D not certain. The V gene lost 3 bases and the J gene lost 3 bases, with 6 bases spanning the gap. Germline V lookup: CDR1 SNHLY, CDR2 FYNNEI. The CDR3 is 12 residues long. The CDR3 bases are TGTGCCAGCAGTGACCACAGCTACGAGCAGTACTTC. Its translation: CASSDHSYEQYF. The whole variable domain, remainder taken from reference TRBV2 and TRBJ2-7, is EPEVTQTPSHQVTQMGQEVILRCVPISNHLYFYWYRQILGQKVEFLVSFYNNEISEKSEIFDDQFSVERPDGSNFTLKIRSTKLEDSAMYFCASSDHSYEQYFGPGTRLTVT.

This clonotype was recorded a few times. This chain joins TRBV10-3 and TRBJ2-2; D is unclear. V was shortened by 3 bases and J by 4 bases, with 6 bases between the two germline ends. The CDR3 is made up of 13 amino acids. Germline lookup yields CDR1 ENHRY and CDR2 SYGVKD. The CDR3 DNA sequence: TGTGCCATCAGTGAAGGGTCCACCGGGGAGCTGTTTTTT. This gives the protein CAISEGSTGELFF.